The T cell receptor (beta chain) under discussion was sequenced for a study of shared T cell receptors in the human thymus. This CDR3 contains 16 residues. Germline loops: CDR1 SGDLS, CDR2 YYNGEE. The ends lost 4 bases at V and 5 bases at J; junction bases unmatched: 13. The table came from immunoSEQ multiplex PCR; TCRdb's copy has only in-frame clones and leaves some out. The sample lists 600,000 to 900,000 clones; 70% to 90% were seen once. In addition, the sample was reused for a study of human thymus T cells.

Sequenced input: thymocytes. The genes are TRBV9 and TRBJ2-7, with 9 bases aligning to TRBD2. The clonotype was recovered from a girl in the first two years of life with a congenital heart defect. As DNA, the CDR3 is TGTGCCAGCAGCACCGCCGCCCGAGGACTAGCGAACGAGCAGTACTTC. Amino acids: CASSTAARGLANEQYF.